This TCR beta chain was sequenced during a study of blood T cell repertoires in COVID-19. Study context: Italy, Spain and the United States were the sources of the convalescent and acute COVID-19 samples.

Per the study methods: Reference gene primer amplification yielded estimated nucleated cell counts. Sequencing was performed with immunoSEQ multiplex PCR; in TCRdb, only in-frame clones are kept and a portion is missing. The D gene and trimming were derived from the DNA, and the V and J assignments and clone size from that table. Of 140,000 or so clones in the sample, 84% were seen once. Patients at the Seattle site were enrolled during active infection and followed longitudinally. The receptor was isolated from a man aged 25 to 40 with COVID-19, enrolled during active disease. The sample taken for sequencing was peripheral blood.

This CDR3 reads CASSYDKDRYYSNQPQHF. As DNA, the CDR3 is TGTGCCAGCAGTTACGACAAAGACAGGTATTATAGCAATCAGCCCCAGCATTTT. The chain combines TRBV6-2 or TRBV6-3 with TRBJ1-5, with D maybe TRBD1 (6 bases). CDR1 and CDR2 from the germline V gene are MNHEY and SVGEGT. Between the trimmed V and J ends, which lost 2 bases and 0 bases, there was a span of 17 bases. The CDR3 has 18 residues.